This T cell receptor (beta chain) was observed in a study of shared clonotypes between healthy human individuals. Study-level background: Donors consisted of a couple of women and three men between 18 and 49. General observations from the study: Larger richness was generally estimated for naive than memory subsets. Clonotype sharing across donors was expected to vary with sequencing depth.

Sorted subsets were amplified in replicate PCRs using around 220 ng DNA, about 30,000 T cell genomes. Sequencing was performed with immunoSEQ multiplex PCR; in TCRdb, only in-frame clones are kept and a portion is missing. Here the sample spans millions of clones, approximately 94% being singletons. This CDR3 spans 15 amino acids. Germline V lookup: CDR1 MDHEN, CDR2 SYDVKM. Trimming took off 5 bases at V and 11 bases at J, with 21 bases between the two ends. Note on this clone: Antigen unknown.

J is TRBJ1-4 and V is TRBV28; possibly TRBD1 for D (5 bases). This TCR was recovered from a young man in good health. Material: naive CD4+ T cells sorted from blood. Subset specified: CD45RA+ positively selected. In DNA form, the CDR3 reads TGTGCCAGCAGTCTTCCCGGGACCCAGGGAGTGAAACTGTTTTTT. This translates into CASSLPGTQGVKLFF.